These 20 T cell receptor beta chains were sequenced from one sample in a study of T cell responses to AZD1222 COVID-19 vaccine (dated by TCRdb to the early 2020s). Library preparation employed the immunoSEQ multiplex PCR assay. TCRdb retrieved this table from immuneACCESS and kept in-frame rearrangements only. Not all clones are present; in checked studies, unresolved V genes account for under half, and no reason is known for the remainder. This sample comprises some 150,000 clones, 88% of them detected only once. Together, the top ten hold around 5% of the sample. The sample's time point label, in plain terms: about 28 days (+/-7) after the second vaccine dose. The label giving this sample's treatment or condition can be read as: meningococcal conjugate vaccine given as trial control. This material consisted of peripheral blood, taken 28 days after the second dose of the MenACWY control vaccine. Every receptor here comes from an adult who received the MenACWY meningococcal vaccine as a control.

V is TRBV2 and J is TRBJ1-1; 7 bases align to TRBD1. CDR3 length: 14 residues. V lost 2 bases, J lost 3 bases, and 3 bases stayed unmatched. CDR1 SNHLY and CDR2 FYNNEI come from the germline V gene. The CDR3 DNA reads TGTGCCAGCAGTGAAAATCAGGGGGACACTGAAGCTTTCTTT. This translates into CASSENQGDTEAFF.

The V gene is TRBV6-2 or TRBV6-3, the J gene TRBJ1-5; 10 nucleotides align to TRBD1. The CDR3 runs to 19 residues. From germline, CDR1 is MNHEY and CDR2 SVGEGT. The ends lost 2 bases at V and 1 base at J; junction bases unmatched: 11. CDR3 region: CASSYPKTGGSVSNQPQHF. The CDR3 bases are TGTGCCAGCAGTTACCCTAAGACAGGGGGCTCGGTAAGCAATCAGCCCCAGCATTTT.

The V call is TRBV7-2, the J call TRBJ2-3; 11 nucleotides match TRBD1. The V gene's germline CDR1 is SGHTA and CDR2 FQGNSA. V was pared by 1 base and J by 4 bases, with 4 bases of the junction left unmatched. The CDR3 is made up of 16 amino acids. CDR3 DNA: TGTGCCAGCAGCTTAGTGGGGACAGGGGGACCAGATACGCAGTATTTT. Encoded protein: CASSLVGTGGPDTQYF.

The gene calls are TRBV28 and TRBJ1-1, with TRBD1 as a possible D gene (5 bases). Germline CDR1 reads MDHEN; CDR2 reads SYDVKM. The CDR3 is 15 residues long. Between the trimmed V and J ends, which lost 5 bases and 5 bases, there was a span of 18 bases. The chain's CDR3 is CASSTRGLGRTEAFF. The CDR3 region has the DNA TGTGCCAGCAGTACTAGGGGATTGGGACGGACTGAAGCTTTCTTT.

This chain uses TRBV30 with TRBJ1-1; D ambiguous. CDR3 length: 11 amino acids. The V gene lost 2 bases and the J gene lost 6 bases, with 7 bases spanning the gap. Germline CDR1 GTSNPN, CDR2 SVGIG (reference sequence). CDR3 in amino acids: CAWSSGPEAFF. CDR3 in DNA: TGTGCCTGGAGTTCCGGGCCTGAAGCTTTCTTT. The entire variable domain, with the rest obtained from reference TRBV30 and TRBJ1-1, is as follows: SQTIHQWPATLVQPVGSPLSLECTVEGTSNPNLYWYRQAAGRGLQLLFYSVGIGQISSEVPQNLSASRPQDRQFILSSKKLLLSDSGFYLCAWSSGPEAFFGQGTRLTVV.

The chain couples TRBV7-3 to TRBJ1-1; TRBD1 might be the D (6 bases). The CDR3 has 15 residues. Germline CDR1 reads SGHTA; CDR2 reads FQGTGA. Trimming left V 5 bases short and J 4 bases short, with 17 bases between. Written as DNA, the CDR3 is TGTGCCAGCAGCGCCTCAGGGGTGGACATCACTGAAGCTTTCTTT. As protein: CASSASGVDITEAFF.

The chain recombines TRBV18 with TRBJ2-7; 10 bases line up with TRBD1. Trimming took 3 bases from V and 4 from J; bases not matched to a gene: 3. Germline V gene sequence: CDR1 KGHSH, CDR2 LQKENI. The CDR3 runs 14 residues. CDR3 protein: CASSPGQGVYEQYF. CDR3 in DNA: TGTGCCAGCTCACCTGGACAGGGGGTTTACGAGCAGTACTTC.

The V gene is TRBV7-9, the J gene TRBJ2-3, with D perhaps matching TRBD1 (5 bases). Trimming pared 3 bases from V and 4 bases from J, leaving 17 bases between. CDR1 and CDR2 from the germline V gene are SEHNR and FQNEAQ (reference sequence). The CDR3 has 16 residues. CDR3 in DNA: TGTGCCAGCAGCTTCAGTCAGGGCGGCCCTCCAGATACGCAGTATTTT. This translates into CASSFSQGGPPDTQYF.

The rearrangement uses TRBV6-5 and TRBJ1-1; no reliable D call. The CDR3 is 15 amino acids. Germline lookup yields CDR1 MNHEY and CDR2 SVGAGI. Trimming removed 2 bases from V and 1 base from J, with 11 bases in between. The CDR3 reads CASSYRAAQNTEAFF. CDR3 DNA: TGTGCCAGCAGTTACCGGGCAGCACAGAACACTGAAGCTTTCTTT.

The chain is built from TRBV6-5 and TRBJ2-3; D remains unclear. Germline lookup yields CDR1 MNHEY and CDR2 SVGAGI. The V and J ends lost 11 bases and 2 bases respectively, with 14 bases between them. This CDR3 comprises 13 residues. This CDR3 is CALRLASTDTQYF. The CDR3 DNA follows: TGTGCCCTTCGTTTGGCCTCCACAGATACGCAGTATTTT.

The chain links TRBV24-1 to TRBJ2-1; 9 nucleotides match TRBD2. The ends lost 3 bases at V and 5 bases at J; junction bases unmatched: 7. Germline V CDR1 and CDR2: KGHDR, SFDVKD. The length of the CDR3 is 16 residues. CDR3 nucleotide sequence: TGTGCCACCAGTGATACGAGCGGGAGGCTTCACAATGAGCAGTTCTTC. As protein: CATSDTSGRLHNEQFF.

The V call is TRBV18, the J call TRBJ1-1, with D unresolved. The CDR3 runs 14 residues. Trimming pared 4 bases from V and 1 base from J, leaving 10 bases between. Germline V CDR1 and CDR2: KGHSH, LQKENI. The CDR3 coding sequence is TGTGCCAGCTCACTTCGACGGGAGAACACTGAAGCTTTCTTT. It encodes CASSLRRENTEAFF.

CDR3 amino acids: CASSAERGAYEQYF. In DNA, the CDR3 is TGTGCCAGCAGCGCTGAACGGGGGGCTTACGAGCAGTACTTC. The chain has TRBV6-5 and TRBJ2-7; D is possibly TRBD2 (7 bases). Germline V gene lookup returns CDR1 MNHEY and CDR2 SVGAGI. V shed 6 bases and J shed 4 bases, with 16 bases lying between them. The CDR3 sequence is 14 residues long.

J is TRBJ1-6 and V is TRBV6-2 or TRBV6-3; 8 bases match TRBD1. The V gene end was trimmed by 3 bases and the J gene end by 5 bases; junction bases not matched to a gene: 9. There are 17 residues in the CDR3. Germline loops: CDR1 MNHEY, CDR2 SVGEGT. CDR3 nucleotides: TGTGCCAGCAGTTATTGGGTGTTGGACAGGGATAATTCACCCCTCCACTTT. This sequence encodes CASSYWVLDRDNSPLHF.

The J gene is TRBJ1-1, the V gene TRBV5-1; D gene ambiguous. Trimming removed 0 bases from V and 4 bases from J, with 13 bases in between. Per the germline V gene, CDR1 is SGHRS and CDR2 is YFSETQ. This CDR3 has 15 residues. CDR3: CASSLAGDPRTEAFF. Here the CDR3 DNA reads TGCGCCAGCAGCTTGGCGGGAGACCCTCGCACTGAAGCTTTCTTT.

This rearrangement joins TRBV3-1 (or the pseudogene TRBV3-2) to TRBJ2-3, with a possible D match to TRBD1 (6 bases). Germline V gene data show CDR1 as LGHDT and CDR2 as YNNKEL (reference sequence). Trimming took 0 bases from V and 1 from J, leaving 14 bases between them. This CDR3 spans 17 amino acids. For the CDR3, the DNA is TGTGCCAGCAGCCAAGATCTCTGGGGGCGACGCACAGATACGCAGTATTTT. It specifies CASSQDLWGRRTDTQYF.

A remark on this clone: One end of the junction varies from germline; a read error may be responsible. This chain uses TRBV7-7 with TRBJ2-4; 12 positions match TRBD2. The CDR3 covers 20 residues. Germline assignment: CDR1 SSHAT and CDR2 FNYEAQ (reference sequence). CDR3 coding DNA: TGTGCTAGCAGCTGGCCGGGACTAGCGGGTCTGACTGTAGCCAAAAACATTCAGTACTTC. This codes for CASSWPGLAGLTVAKNIQYF.

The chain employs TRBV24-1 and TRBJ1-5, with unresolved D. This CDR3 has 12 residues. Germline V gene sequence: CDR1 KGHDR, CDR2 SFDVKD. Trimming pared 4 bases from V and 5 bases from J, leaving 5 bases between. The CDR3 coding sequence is TGTGCCACCAGTGAGACGGATCAGCCCCAGCATTTT. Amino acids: CATSETDQPQHF.

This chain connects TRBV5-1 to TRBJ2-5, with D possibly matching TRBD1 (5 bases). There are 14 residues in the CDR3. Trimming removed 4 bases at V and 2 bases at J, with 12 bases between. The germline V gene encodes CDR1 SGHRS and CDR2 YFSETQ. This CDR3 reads CASSPGHLQETQYF. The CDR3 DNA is TGCGCCAGCAGCCCAGGACACTTACAAGAGACCCAGTACTTC.

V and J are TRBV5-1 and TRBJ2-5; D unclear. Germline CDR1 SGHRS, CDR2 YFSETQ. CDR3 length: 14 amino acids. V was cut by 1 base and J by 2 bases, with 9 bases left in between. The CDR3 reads CASSLNWAQETQYF. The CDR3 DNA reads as TGCGCCAGCAGCTTGAACTGGGCACAAGAGACCCAGTACTTC.